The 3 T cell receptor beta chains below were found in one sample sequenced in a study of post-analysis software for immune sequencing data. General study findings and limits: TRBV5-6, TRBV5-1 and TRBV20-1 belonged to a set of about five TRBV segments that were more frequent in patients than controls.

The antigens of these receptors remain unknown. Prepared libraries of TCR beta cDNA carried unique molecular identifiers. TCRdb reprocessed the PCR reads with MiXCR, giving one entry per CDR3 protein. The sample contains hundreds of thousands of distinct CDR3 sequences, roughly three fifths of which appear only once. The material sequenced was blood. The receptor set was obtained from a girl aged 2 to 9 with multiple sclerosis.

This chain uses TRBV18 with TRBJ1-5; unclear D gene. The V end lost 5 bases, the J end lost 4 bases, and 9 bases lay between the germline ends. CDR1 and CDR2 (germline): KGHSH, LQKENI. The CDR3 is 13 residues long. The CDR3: CASSFEPNQPQHF. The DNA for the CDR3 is TGTGCCAGCTCATTCGAACCTAATCAGCCCCAGCATTTT. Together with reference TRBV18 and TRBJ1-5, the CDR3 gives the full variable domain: NAGVMQNPRHLVRRRGQEARLRCSPMKGHSHVYWYRQLPEEGLKFMVYLQKENIIDESGMPKERFSAEFPKEGPSILRIQQVVRGDSAAYFCASSFEPNQPQHFGDGTRLSIL.

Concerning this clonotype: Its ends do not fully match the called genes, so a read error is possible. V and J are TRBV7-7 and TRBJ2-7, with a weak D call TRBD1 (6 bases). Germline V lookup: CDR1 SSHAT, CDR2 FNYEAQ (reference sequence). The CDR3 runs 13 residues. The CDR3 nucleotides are TGTGCTAGCAGCAGGACCAGGGGTGCCGAGCAGTACTTC. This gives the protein CASSRTRGAEQYF.

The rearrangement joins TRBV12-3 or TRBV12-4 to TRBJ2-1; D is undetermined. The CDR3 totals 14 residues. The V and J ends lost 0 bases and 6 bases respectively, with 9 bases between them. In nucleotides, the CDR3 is TGTGCCAGCAGTTTAGCAATTGGCTCCAATGAGCAGTTCTTC. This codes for CASSLAIGSNEQFF.